This paragraph covers one T cell receptor beta chain sequence. The data belong to a study of blood T cell repertoires in COVID-19. Background on the study: Nucleic acid was either cDNA or gDNA, and it came from T cells, B-cell-depleted T cells, or PBMCs.

Libraries were prepared by immunoSEQ multiplex PCR; TCRdb keeps only in-frame clonotypes and omits some of them. The sample gives over 45,000 clones, 85% to 90% of which show up once; more than 40% is in the top ten. The V and J ends lost 5 bases and 6 bases respectively, with 14 bases between them. CDR1 and CDR2 from the germline V gene are LNHDA and SQIVND (reference sequence). This CDR3 has 14 amino acids. Sequencing used peripheral blood. This rearrangement joins TRBV19 to TRBJ1-5; a possible D gene is TRBD1 (6 bases). The receptor comes from a woman between 55 and 75 years old with COVID-19, enrolled during active disease. The CDR3 sequence is CASSVTGYRQPQHF. The CDR3 region has the DNA TGTGCCAGTAGTGTGACAGGTTATCGTCAGCCCCAGCATTTT.